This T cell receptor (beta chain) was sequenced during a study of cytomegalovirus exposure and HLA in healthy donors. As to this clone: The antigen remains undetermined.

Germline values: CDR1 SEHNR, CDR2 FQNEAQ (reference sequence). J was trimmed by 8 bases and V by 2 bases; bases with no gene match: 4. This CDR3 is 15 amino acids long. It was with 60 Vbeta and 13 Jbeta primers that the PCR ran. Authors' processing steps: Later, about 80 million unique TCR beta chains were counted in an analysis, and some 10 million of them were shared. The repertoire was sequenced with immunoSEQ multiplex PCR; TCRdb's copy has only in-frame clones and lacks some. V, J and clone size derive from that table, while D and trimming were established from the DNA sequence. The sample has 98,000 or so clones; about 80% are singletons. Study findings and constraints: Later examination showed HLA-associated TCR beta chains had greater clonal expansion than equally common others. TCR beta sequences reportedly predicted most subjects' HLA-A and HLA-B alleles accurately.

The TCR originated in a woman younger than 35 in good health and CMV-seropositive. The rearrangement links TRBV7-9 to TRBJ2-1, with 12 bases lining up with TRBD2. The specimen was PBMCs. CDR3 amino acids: CASSLRSSGRDEQFF. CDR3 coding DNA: TGTGCCAGCAGCTTAAGGTCTAGCGGGAGGGATGAGCAGTTCTTC.